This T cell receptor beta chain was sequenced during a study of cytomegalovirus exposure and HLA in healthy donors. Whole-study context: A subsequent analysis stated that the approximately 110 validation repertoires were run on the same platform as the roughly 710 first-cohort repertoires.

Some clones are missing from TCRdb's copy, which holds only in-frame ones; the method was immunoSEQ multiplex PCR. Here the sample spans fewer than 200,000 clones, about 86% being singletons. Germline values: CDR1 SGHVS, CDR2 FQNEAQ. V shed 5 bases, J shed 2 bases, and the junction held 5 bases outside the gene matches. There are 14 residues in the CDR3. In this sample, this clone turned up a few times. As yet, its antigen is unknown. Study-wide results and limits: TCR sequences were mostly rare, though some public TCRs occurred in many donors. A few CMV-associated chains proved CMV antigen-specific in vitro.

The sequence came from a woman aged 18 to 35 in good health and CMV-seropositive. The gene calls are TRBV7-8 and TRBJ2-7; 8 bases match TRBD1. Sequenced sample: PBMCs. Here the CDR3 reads CASSQTGVPYEQYF. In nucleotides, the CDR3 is TGTGCCAGCAGCCAGACAGGGGTACCCTACGAGCAGTACTTC.